This TCR beta chain was captured by sequencing in a study of response to subunit inactivated influenza vaccine. This clonotype was observed a handful of times. The antigen is undetermined. Via MiXCR, TCRdb re-called the RT-PCR reads, giving one row per CDR3 protein. The data show 400,000 to 550,000 distinct CDR3 sequences, with over 25% seen just once and 1.5% to 2% held by the top ten. CDR1 SGHRS and CDR2 YFSETQ come from the germline V gene. The junction had 8 bases not matched to a gene; V was cut back by 3 bases and J by 5 bases. The CDR3 is made up of 15 amino acids. Broader study findings: Authors proposed each seasonal influenza vaccination draws in few new T cells.

V and J are TRBV5-1 and TRBJ2-3; TRBD2 aligns across 8 bases. The receptor comes from a man in his fifties or sixties who received an inactivated influenza vaccine. This sample comprised CD4+ T cells sorted from PBMCs, obtained 4 to 6 days after vaccination. CDR3 residues: CASSWGAGAGDTQYF. CDR3 nucleotides: TGCGCCAGCAGCTGGGGAGCGGGAGCCGGAGATACGCAGTATTTT.